This T cell receptor beta chain emerged from a study of T cells in Graves' hyperthyroidism and ophthalmopathy. This clonotype has more than one count but fewer than ten. The antigen remains unidentified. Uncontrolled infection, other autoimmune disease, pregnancy or lactation excluded patients. Germline V gene sequence: CDR1 SQVTM, CDR2 ANQGSEA. This CDR3 is 13 amino acids long. The trim removed 3 bases at V and 9 bases at J, leaving 8 bases unmatched. RNA transcripts provided the source from which TCR beta CDR3 regions were amplified. The study used the HTBI primer set for a first-round RT-PCR of the TCR CDR3. MiXCR was run by TCRdb on the multiplex PCR reads, yielding one entry per CDR3 protein. The data hold roughly 660,000 distinct CDR3 sequences, with approximately 15% observed a single time. General study findings and limits: Blood also held most thyroid clonotypes expanded beyond 0.001.

Material: blood. The origin of this receptor is a man in his fifties or sixties with Graves' hyperthyroidism. The chain employs TRBV29-1 and TRBJ1-5; 7 nucleotides line up with TRBD1. DNA for the CDR3: TGCAGCGTTGATCGGACAGGCTCAGGGCCCCAGCATTTT. Amino acid sequence: CSVDRTGSGPQHF.